This TCR beta chain is from a study of response to subunit inactivated influenza vaccine. Study-level findings and limits: Authors suggested each seasonal flu vaccination may recruit only limited numbers of new T cells.

TCRdb re-called the RT-PCR reads through MiXCR, storing one row per CDR3 protein. The sample lists about 540,000 distinct CDR3 sequences; 14% were seen once. This clonotype came up a few times. The antigen is undetermined. V gave up 6 bases and J gave up 4 bases; unmatched junction bases: 6. Germline CDR1 is SNHLY and CDR2 is FYNNEI. This CDR3 is 15 amino acids long. This TCR derives from a man aged 50-60 years who received an inactivated influenza vaccine. Source: PBMCs from blood, taken 12 days after vaccination. V is TRBV2 and J is TRBJ2-1, with 10 bases matching TRBD2. The CDR3 region has the DNA TGTGCCAGCAGACGGACTAGCGGATTATACAATGAGCAGTTCTTC. It encodes CASRRTSGLYNEQFF.